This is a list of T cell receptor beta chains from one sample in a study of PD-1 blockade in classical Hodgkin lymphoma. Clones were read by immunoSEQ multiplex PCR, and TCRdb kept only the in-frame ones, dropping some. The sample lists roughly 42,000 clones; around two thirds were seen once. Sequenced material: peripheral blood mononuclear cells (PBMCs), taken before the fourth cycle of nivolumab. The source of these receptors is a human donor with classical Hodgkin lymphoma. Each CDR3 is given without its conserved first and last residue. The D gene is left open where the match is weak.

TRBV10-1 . ASSAEPTPNYGYT
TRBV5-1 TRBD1 ASTLGTANTEAF
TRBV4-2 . ASSQDYRVYSNQPQH
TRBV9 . ASSAKAGSQVSSYNEQF
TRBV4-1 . ASSQVPGTLMNTGELF
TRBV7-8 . ASSLARPGSSYNSPLH
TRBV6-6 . ASSYGLWGGAF
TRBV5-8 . ASSLSSWGVTEAF
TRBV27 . ASSLTGPGGSNQPQH
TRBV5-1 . ASSLGANTEAF
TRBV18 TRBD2 ASSPEISGTTDTQY
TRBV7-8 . ASSSGVGEQF
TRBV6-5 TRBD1 ASSIQGASEAF
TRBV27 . ASSFQGPGTYNEQF
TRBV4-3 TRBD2 ASSQARLAGALSGELF